This T cell receptor (beta chain) was sequenced in a study of graft-versus-host responses after intestinal transplantation. Study as a whole: All recipients were transplanted with multivisceral, liver-intestinal, or isolated intestinal grafts. Following induction with anti-thymocyte globulin, all recipients were given tacrolimus and steroids for two to three years.

Graft tissue processing released intraepithelial and lamina propria lymphocytes. Study-wide points: Detection of GvH clones occurred in recipient marrow, and some had their first appearance in ileum or blood.

The table came from immunoSEQ multiplex PCR; TCRdb's copy has only in-frame clones and leaves some out. In the table there are some 15,000 clones, approximately 80% of which are singletons. The ends were cut back, 5 bases at V and 7 bases at J, with 12 bases in the middle. CDR3 size: 12 residues. Germline CDR1 GTSNPN, CDR2 SVGIG (reference sequence). Concerning this clone itself: Its antigen is still unknown.

The sequencing used ileum tissue, collected just under 600 days after intestinal transplantation. The source of this sequence is a human patient who received an intestinal transplant, so some T cells may come from the graft donor. The genes are TRBV30 and TRBJ2-1; D not resolved. The CDR3 sequence is CAWGVVGNEQFF. The CDR3 coding sequence is TGTGCCTGGGGAGTCGTGGGGAATGAGCAGTTCTTC.